The source of this T cell receptor (beta chain) is a study of blood T cell repertoires in COVID-19. Study at large: The origin of the acute and convalescent COVID-19 samples was the United States, Italy and Spain.

CDR1 is SGHTA, CDR2 FQGTGA, per germline. Trimming pared 6 bases from V and 4 bases from J, leaving 21 bases between. The CDR3 has 17 residues. Method: immunoSEQ multiplex PCR; TCRdb's copy keeps in-frame clones and lacks some. The sample contains a few hundred thousand clones, over 85% of which appear only once. The sequenced material came from PBMCs or T cells enriched from blood (not recorded which). The chain is built from TRBV7-3 and TRBJ2-2, with D tentatively TRBD2 (6 bases). The origin of this receptor is a woman aged 30 to 39 who had recovered from COVID-19. The CDR3 loop is CASSPKSGLRSTGELFF. In DNA form, the CDR3 reads TGTGCCAGCAGTCCTAAAAGCGGACTACGAAGCACCGGGGAGCTGTTTTTT.